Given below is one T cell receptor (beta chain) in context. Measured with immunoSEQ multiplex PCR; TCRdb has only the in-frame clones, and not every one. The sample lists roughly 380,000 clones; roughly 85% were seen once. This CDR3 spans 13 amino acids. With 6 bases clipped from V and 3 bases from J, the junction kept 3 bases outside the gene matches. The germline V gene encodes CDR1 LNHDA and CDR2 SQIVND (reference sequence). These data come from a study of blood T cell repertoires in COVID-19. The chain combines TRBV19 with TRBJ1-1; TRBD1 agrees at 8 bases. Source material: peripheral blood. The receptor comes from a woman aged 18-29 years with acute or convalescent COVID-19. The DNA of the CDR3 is TGTGCCAGTAGGCAGGGACAGGACACTGAAGCTTTCTTT. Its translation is CASRQGQDTEAFF.